The clone carrying this TCR beta chain was seen a handful of times. Its antigen remains unidentified. A multiplex PCR was run with 60 Vbeta primers and 13 Jbeta primers. Sequencing used immunoSEQ multiplex PCR; TCRdb keeps in-frame clones, though not all of them. The table records under 200,000 clones, about 12% of them present only once. This entry comes from a study of cytomegalovirus exposure and HLA in healthy donors. This CDR3 contains 14 residues. Losses at the gene ends were 7 bases for V and 2 bases for J; bases not matched to a gene: 7. CDR1 is SGHRS, CDR2 YFSETQ, per germline. General study findings and limits: Later examination showed HLA-associated TCR beta chains had greater clonal expansion than equally common others. A prior analysis recorded that most TCR beta V segments were productive about 90% or about 30% of the time. For most subjects, TCR beta sequences were reported to predict HLA-A and HLA-B alleles with accuracy. Indistinguishable V segments, including TRBV6-2 and TRBV6-3, were excluded.

What was sequenced was PBMCs. The receptor was isolated from a man aged 50 to 59 in good health and CMV-seropositive. This rearrangement joins TRBV5-1 to TRBJ2-5, with 8 bases lining up with TRBD2. CDR3 residues: CASSPGGAQETQYF. CDR3 nucleotides: TGCGCCAGCTCTCCGGGAGGGGCACAAGAGACCCAGTACTTC. The variable domain in full, completed from reference TRBV5-1 and TRBJ2-5, reads KAGVTQTPRYLIKTRGQQVTLSCSPISGHRSVSWYQQTPGQGLQFLFEYFSETQRNKGNFPGRFSGRQFSNSRSEMNVSTLELGDSALYLCASSPGGAQETQYFGPGTRLLVL.